What follows are 23 T cell receptor beta chains derived from one specimen sequenced in a study of blood T cell repertoires in COVID-19. Assay used: immunoSEQ multiplex PCR; TCRdb lists only in-frame clones, some missing. The data show 210,000 or so clones, over 75% seen once. Sequencing was done on a sample of peripheral blood. The source is a man aged 50-60 years with COVID-19, enrolled during active disease.

This chain connects TRBV10-3 to TRBJ2-7; 11 bases match TRBD1. Germline V CDR1 and CDR2: ENHRY, SYGVKD. V dropped 9 bases and J dropped 7; count of bases not matched to a gene: 14. CDR3 length equals 15 residues. The chain's CDR3 is CAIRRAGTGGGEQYF. DNA for the CDR3: TGTGCCATTAGACGGGCCGGGACAGGGGGTGGTGAGCAGTACTTC.

The rearrangement joins TRBV3-1 (or the pseudogene TRBV3-2) to TRBJ2-2; D is unresolved. Germline V CDR1 and CDR2: LGHDT, YNNKEL (reference sequence). V shed 0 bases and J shed 2 bases, with 13 bases lying between them. CDR3 size: 17 residues. The CDR3 region has the DNA TGTGCCAGCAGCCAAGAGGGCCGGATAGTTAACACCGGGGAGCTGTTTTTT. It yields the protein CASSQEGRIVNTGELFF.

The chain has TRBV30 and TRBJ1-2, with TRBD1 matching over 8 bases. V lost 0 bases, J lost 6 bases, and 3 bases stayed unmatched. This CDR3 has 13 residues. Per the germline V gene, CDR1 is GTSNPN and CDR2 is SVGIG (reference sequence). Here the CDR3 DNA reads TGTGCCTGGAGTGTTCAGGGGGCGGATGGCTACACCTTC. This codes for CAWSVQGADGYTF.

This clone was seen once. The rearrangement links TRBV5-1 to TRBJ2-3; 10 nucleotides line up with TRBD2. The CDR3 runs to 16 residues. Germline V gene sequence: CDR1 SGHRS, CDR2 YFSETQ. V shed 0 bases, J shed 3 bases, and the junction held 4 bases outside the gene matches. This CDR3 reads CASSLESSGGTDTQYF. DNA of the CDR3: TGCGCCAGCAGCTTGGAATCTAGCGGGGGAACAGATACGCAGTATTTT. The full variable domain, in which reference TRBV5-1 and TRBJ2-3 provide the parts outside the CDR3, is KAGVTQTPRYLIKTRGQQVTLSCSPISGHRSVSWYQQTPGQGLQFLFEYFSETQRNKGNFPGRFSGRQFSNSRSEMNVSTLELGDSALYLCASSLESSGGTDTQYFGPGTRLTVL.

The chain uses TRBV9 and TRBJ2-1; 10 positions match TRBD2. V was pared by 0 bases and J by 3 bases, with 3 bases of the junction left unmatched. Per the germline V gene, CDR1 is SGDLS and CDR2 is YYNGEE. There are 16 residues in the CDR3. The CDR3 loop reads CASSVASSGGYNEQFF. The CDR3 region has the DNA TGTGCCAGCAGCGTAGCCTCTAGCGGGGGCTACAATGAGCAGTTCTTC.

This chain links TRBV4-3 with TRBJ2-7; no reliable D call. The CDR3 extends over 13 amino acids. Germline V gives CDR1 LGHNA, CDR2 YSLEER. V was cut by 0 bases and J by 5 bases, with 8 bases left in between. For the CDR3, the DNA is TGCGCCAGCAGCCAAGATACCAAGCACGAGCAGTACTTC. It translates to CASSQDTKHEQYF.

In nucleotides, the CDR3 is TGTGCCAGCAGCCAAAACAGGGGTTTGGGAGAGACCCAGTACTTC. As protein: CASSQNRGLGETQYF. The chain is built from TRBV14 and TRBJ2-5; 7 nucleotides align to TRBD1. The CDR3 has 15 residues. J lost 4 bases, V lost 2 bases, and 7 bases had no gene match. Germline lookup yields CDR1 SGHDN and CDR2 FVKESK.

DNA of the CDR3: TGTGCCAGCAGTTCGCAGTCCGCGAACACCGGGGAGCTGTTTTTT. Protein product: CASSSQSANTGELFF. V usage is TRBV2 and J usage is TRBJ2-2; D gene ambiguous. The CDR3 runs 15 residues. Trimming pared 5 bases from V and 0 bases from J, leaving 10 bases between. Looked up from germline, CDR1 is SNHLY and CDR2 is FYNNEI.

The gene calls are TRBV5-1 and TRBJ1-6; the D gene is possibly TRBD1 (6 bases). The CDR3 is 15 residues long. The V gene's germline CDR1 is SGHRS and CDR2 YFSETQ. V gave up 5 bases and J gave up 4 bases, with 13 bases separating them. The DNA of the CDR3 is TGCGCCAGCAGTCGTGGGGGCGTTTATAATTCACCCCTCCACTTT. It specifies CASSRGGVYNSPLHF.

CDR3 sequence reads: CASSAGYNSPLHF. CDR3 sequence (DNA): TGTGCCAGCTCAGCGGGGTACAACTCACCCCTCCACTTT. The V call is TRBV18, the J call TRBJ1-6, with unresolved D. Germline CDR1 reads KGHSH; CDR2 reads LQKENI. V was clipped by 5 bases and J by 10 bases, with 12 bases between them. The CDR3 is 13 amino acids. Drawing the rest from reference TRBV18 and TRBJ1-6, the complete variable domain is NAGVMQNPRHLVRRRGQEARLRCSPMKGHSHVYWYRQLPEEGLKFMVYLQKENIIDESGMPKERFSAEFPKEGPSILRIQQVVRGDSAAYFCASSAGYNSPLHFGNGTRLTVT.

The chain combines TRBV7-2 with TRBJ2-6; D is perhaps TRBD2 (6 bases). V lost 5 bases and J 2 bases, leaving 13 bases between the germline ends. Germline values: CDR1 SGHTA, CDR2 FQGNSA. There are 16 residues in the CDR3. CDR3 sequence: CASSPTAGTGANVLTF. The CDR3 bases are TGTGCCAGCAGCCCAACGGCGGGAACTGGGGCCAACGTCCTGACTTTC.

In nucleotides, the CDR3 is TGTGCCAGCAGCCCGACAGGGCTAAATTCACCCCTCCACTTT. It encodes CASSPTGLNSPLHF. This chain joins TRBV6-5 and TRBJ1-6; 7 bases line up with TRBD1. CDR1 and CDR2 from the germline V gene are MNHEY and SVGAGI. The CDR3 covers 14 residues. V was pared by 6 bases and J by 7 bases, with 6 bases of the junction left unmatched.

This sequence joins TRBV5-1 and TRBJ2-1, with D possibly being TRBD2 (7 bases). Between the trimmed V and J ends, which lost 0 bases and 4 bases, there was a span of 14 bases. From germline, CDR1 is SGHRS and CDR2 YFSETQ. The CDR3 covers 16 residues. CDR3 in DNA: TGCGCCAGCAGCTTGGAGGGGGGGAAAAATTACAATGAGCAGTTCTTC. Translated: CASSLEGGKNYNEQFF.

The chain is built from TRBV9 and TRBJ2-3, with D tentatively TRBD1 (6 bases). CDR1 and CDR2 from the germline V gene are SGDLS and YYNGEE. This CDR3 has 16 amino acids. V lost 1 base to trimming and J lost 0 bases, with 12 bases between them. The CDR3 DNA sequence: TGTGCCAGCAGCGTACTACAGGGAACTAGCACAGATACGCAGTATTTT. As protein: CASSVLQGTSTDTQYF.

The rearrangement links TRBV5-4 to TRBJ2-3; tentatively, D is TRBD2 (5 bases). The CDR3 sequence is 14 residues long. With 7 bases removed from V and 2 bases from J, the gap between germline ends came to 14 bases. Germline loops: CDR1 SGHNT, CDR2 YYREEE (reference sequence). The CDR3 is CASPGETATDTQYF. In DNA form, the CDR3 reads TGTGCCAGCCCTGGGGAGACTGCCACAGATACGCAGTATTTT.

The chain is built from TRBV3-1 (or the pseudogene TRBV3-2) and TRBJ1-2; D not certain. The V end was cut by 3 bases, the J end by 2 bases, with 13 bases between. The germline gives CDR1 LGHDT, CDR2 YNNKEL (reference sequence). The CDR3 runs 15 residues. The CDR3 sequence is CASSHLSLKNYGYTF. The CDR3 region has the DNA TGTGCCAGCAGCCATCTTAGCCTTAAAAACTATGGCTACACCTTC.

This clone showed up just once. The CDR3 protein is CASRRGGGDEQYF. The CDR3 region has the DNA TGTGCCAGCAGAAGGGGGGGCGGCGACGAGCAGTACTTC. V gene TRBV6-5 combines with J gene TRBJ2-7, with a weak D call TRBD2 (7 bases). The CDR3 has 13 residues. V lost 6 bases and J 5 bases, leaving 14 bases between the germline ends. Germline V gene sequence: CDR1 MNHEY, CDR2 SVGAGI.

The rearrangement uses TRBV6-1 and TRBJ1-2, with unresolved D. The CDR3 loop spans 13 amino acids. Germline V gives CDR1 MNHNS, CDR2 SASEGT. The ends were cut back, 3 bases at V and 8 bases at J, with 13 bases in the middle. CDR3 loop: CASSDTAIRGYTF. The CDR3 DNA reads TGTGCCAGCAGTGACACAGCCATACGGGGCTACACCTTC.

The sample holds one count of this clone. The rearrangement links TRBV27 to TRBJ1-5; D possibly corresponds to TRBD1 (6 bases). The CDR3 sequence is 14 residues long. The germline V gene has CDR1 MNHEY and CDR2 SMNVEV (reference sequence). Trimming pared 6 bases from V and 3 bases from J, leaving 12 bases between. CDR3 nucleotides: TGTGCCAGCAGCCAACAGGGCCCCAATCAGCCCCAGCATTTT. The encoded protein is CASSQQGPNQPQHF.

The chain has TRBV10-2 and TRBJ2-7; 7 bases map to TRBD2. V dropped 6 bases and J dropped 6; count of bases not matched to a gene: 11. Germline V gene lookup returns CDR1 WSHSY and CDR2 SAAADI. The CDR3 is 14 amino acids. The CDR3 nucleotides read TGCGCCAGCAGCGTGGGGGGGGGATCCGGCGAGCAGTACTTC. Its protein product is CASSVGGGSGEQYF.

This clone was counted a few times. The gene calls are TRBV19 and TRBJ1-2, with unresolved D. The CDR3 has 14 residues. Germline V gives CDR1 LNHDA, CDR2 SQIVND (reference sequence). V lost 1 base to trimming and J lost 5 bases, with 11 bases between them. CDR3 DNA: TGTGCCAGTAGTATAGTACCCCAGGCTTATGGCTACACCTTC. Its translation is CASSIVPQAYGYTF.

V and J are TRBV14 and TRBJ2-1, with D possibly matching TRBD2 (6 bases). The CDR3 is 13 residues long. V lost 1 base to trimming and J lost 9 bases, with 10 bases between them. Germline V gene lookup returns CDR1 SGHDN and CDR2 FVKESK. Here the CDR3 DNA reads TGTGCCAGCAGCCAAGGTGGAGGGTTTGAGCAGTTCTTC. Translation: CASSQGGGFEQFF.

The CDR3 region has the DNA TGTGCCAGCAGCCAAGATTCAGGGAGGTTTGGAATAAGGCGCGCTGAGCAGTTCTTC. Translation gives CASSQDSGRFGIRRAEQFF. The genes are TRBV3-1 (or the pseudogene TRBV3-2) and TRBJ2-1; the D gene is possibly TRBD2 (6 bases). The germline V gene has CDR1 LGHDT and CDR2 YNNKEL (reference sequence). This CDR3 has 19 residues. Deletions cut 0 bases from V and 9 bases from J, with 27 bases between.